This T cell receptor beta chain was sequenced in a study of T cells in Graves' hyperthyroidism and ophthalmopathy. About the study: Sampling of peripheral blood happened at initial diagnosis, prior to any treatment.

The V gene lost 3 bases and the J gene lost 7 bases, with 19 bases spanning the gap. Germline CDR1 is SQVTM and CDR2 is ANQGSEA. The CDR3 is 15 amino acids. RNA transcripts provided the source from which TCR beta CDR3 regions were amplified. HTBI primers drove first-round RT-PCR of the TCR CDR3. TCRdb analysed the multiplex PCR reads with MiXCR anew, one entry per CDR3 protein. The data show about 640,000 distinct CDR3 sequences, less than 25% seen once. A few counts support this clonotype. The J gene is TRBJ2-1, the V gene TRBV29-1; perhaps TRBD1 as D (6 bases). This receptor was identified in a young man with Graves' ophthalmopathy. Sequencing input: blood. CDR3 bases: TGCAGCGTTGATGCAGGGGTGAAGGCAGGTAATGAGCAGTTCTTC. Translated: CSVDAGVKAGNEQFF.